Each of the 29 T cell receptor beta chains below was sequenced from the same sample in a study of post-analysis software for immune sequencing data. These receptors have no identified antigens. The library was made from cDNA and included unique molecular identifiers. TCRdb called the PCR reads again in MiXCR, with one record for every CDR3 protein. The data show almost 700,000 distinct CDR3 sequences, more than 50% seen once. Study findings and constraints: Patients had higher frequencies than controls of about five TRBV segments, including TRBV5-6, TRBV5-1 and TRBV20-1.

Source material: blood. These receptor sequences come from a girl aged 2 to 9 with multiple sclerosis.

This clonotype occurred a few times. The J gene is TRBJ2-7, the V gene TRBV6-5; maybe TRBD1 (6 bases). The CDR3 is 15 residues long. The ends were cut back, 0 bases at V and 0 bases at J, with 9 bases in the middle. Germline CDR1 MNHEY, CDR2 SVGAGI. The CDR3, as DNA: TGTGCCAGCAGTTACTCGAGGACAGTCTCCTACGAGCAGTACTTC. Translating it yields CASSYSRTVSYEQYF.

This clonotype has only a few counts. Here the CDR3 reads CASSGWGSETQYF. The CDR3 nucleotides are TGTGCCAGCAGCGGTTGGGGATCGGAGACCCAGTACTTC. The chain carries TRBV11-3 and TRBJ2-5, with D unresolved. CDR1 SGHNT and CDR2 YENEEA come from the germline V gene. This CDR3 is 13 amino acids long. The V end was cut by 5 bases, the J end by 5 bases, with 12 bases between.

This clonotype occurred a few times. The chain carries TRBV7-9 and TRBJ2-3; the D gene is possibly TRBD1 (5 bases). Germline CDR1 reads SEHNR; CDR2 reads FQNEAQ (reference sequence). The V end was cut by 3 bases, the J end by 6 bases, with 16 bases between. CDR3 length: 15 amino acids. The CDR3 reads CASSFSRQTWDTQYF. CDR3 in DNA: TGTGCCAGCAGCTTCTCCCGACAGACCTGGGATACGCAGTATTTT.

This clonotype was observed a handful of times. The chain carries TRBV11-2 and TRBJ2-7, with 8 bases that match TRBD1. The J segment lost 1 base and the V segment lost 3 bases, leaving 5 bases of the junction unmatched. The CDR3 covers 15 residues. Germline loops: CDR1 SGHAT, CDR2 FQNNGV. CDR3 sequence: CASSLTWDRSYEQYF. For the CDR3, the DNA is TGTGCCAGCAGCTTGACTTGGGACAGGTCCTACGAGCAGTACTTC.

This chain uses TRBV5-8 with TRBJ1-1; possible D gene TRBD1, 5 bases. Trimming removed 4 bases at V and 0 bases at J, with 13 bases between. The CDR3 loop spans 15 amino acids. Germline lookup yields CDR1 SGHTS and CDR2 YDEGEE. CDR3: CASSVVEGMNTEAFF. The CDR3 DNA reads TGTGCCAGCAGCGTGGTGGAGGGGATGAACACTGAAGCTTTCTTT.

There are a few counts of this clonotype. The chain carries TRBV28 and TRBJ2-7; either TRBD1 or TRBD2 may fit D (5 bases each). This CDR3 comprises 18 residues. The germline V gene encodes CDR1 MDHEN and CDR2 SYDVKM. V was shortened by 4 bases and J by 0 bases, with 22 bases between the two germline ends. The CDR3 nucleotides read TGTGCCAGCAGTTCTATCGAGACCCGGGACGGTGTCTCCTACGAGCAGTACTTC. Encoded protein: CASSSIETRDGVSYEQYF.

The chain uses TRBV7-9 and TRBJ2-3; the D gene is possibly TRBD2 (5 bases). Trimming shortened V by 5 bases and J by 0 bases, and 18 bases separated the two germline ends. The CDR3 length is 17 residues. CDR1 SEHNR and CDR2 FQNEAQ come from the germline V gene (reference sequence). The CDR3 region is CASSATADRASTDTQYF. The CDR3 nucleotides read TGTGCCAGCAGCGCCACAGCGGACCGGGCCAGCACAGATACGCAGTATTTT.

Only a few counts were recorded for this clonotype. The chain couples TRBV15 to TRBJ2-1; no clear D gene. This CDR3 region has 15 residues. Deletions cut 8 bases from V and 5 bases from J, with 19 bases between. Per germline, CDR1 LNHNV and CDR2 YYDKDF (reference sequence). CDR3 protein: CATAASSGFHNEQFF. The CDR3 nucleotides read TGTGCCACCGCCGCCAGTTCTGGGTTCCACAATGAGCAGTTCTTC.

The chain combines TRBV2 with TRBJ2-7; D remains ambiguous. Trimming took 2 bases from V and 4 from J, leaving 3 bases between them. The germline V gene encodes CDR1 SNHLY and CDR2 FYNNEI. CDR3 size: 11 residues. This CDR3 is CASSERYEQYF. The CDR3 DNA sequence: TGTGCCAGCAGTGAACGTTACGAGCAGTACTTC.

About this clonotype: The germline gene is not matched at one end of the junction; a read error may be the cause. The chain joins TRBV3-1 to TRBJ2-1; 8 nucleotides line up with TRBD2. Germline CDR1 is LGHDT and CDR2 is YNNKEL (reference sequence). The CDR3 spans 17 residues. DNA of the CDR3: TGTGCCAGCAGCCTATCCGGGAGGGAGGGGTCCTACGATGAGCAGTTCTTC. The encoded protein is CASSLSGREGSYDEQFF.

This clonotype was counted only a few times. The chain combines TRBV5-1 with TRBJ2-7; maybe TRBD1 (5 bases). Germline CDR1 SGHRS, CDR2 YFSETQ. The CDR3 contains 14 residues. The germline V and J ends were trimmed by 3 bases and 2 bases, with 12 bases remaining between them. The CDR3 DNA follows: TGCGCCAGCAGCTCTGGACAAATTGCCTACGAGCAGTACTTC. Translated: CASSSGQIAYEQYF.

This rearrangement joins TRBV5-1 to TRBJ1-2, with D unclear. The CDR3 consists of 13 residues. V was clipped by 4 bases and J by 3 bases, with 10 bases between them. CDR1 and CDR2 (germline): SGHRS, YFSETQ. The CDR3 loop is CASSVGRDYGYTF. The CDR3, as DNA: TGCGCCAGCAGCGTCGGGCGGGACTATGGCTACACCTTC.

The sample holds a few counts of this clonotype. The chain employs TRBV12-3 or TRBV12-4 and TRBJ2-5; D gene uncertain. With 1 base removed from V and 2 bases from J, the gap between germline ends came to 5 bases. This CDR3 has 13 residues. The CDR3 loop reads CASSLDLQETQYF. The CDR3 DNA sequence: TGTGCCAGCAGTTTAGATTTGCAAGAGACCCAGTACTTC.

This rearrangement joins TRBV19 to TRBJ2-1; 9 nucleotides agree with TRBD1. Germline assignment: CDR1 LNHDA and CDR2 SQIVND (reference sequence). The ends lost 5 bases at V and 3 bases at J; junction bases unmatched: 8. CDR3 length: 16 amino acids. The CDR3 DNA is TGTGCCAGTAGTTTGACCACGGGACAGGGCTACAATGAGCAGTTCTTC. Translating it yields CASSLTTGQGYNEQFF.

The CDR3 is CASSFRGGSTDTQYF. Here the CDR3 DNA reads TGTGCCAGCAGTTTTCGCGGGGGGAGCACAGATACGCAGTATTTT. The rearrangement uses TRBV12-3 or TRBV12-4 and TRBJ2-3; 8 bases are a match to TRBD2. This CDR3 is 15 amino acids long. J was trimmed by 0 bases and V by 3 bases; bases with no gene match: 2.

The chain combines TRBV5-8 with TRBJ1-6; no clear D. The germline V gene has CDR1 SGHTS and CDR2 YDEGEE. V was cut by 4 bases and J by 7 bases, with 6 bases left in between. This CDR3 comprises 12 residues. CDR3 protein: CASSLTNSPLHF. The CDR3 coding sequence is TGTGCCAGCAGCCTAACCAATTCACCCCTCCACTTT.

V gene TRBV19 combines with J gene TRBJ1-5; D is uncertain. The CDR3 sequence is 16 residues long. V shed 6 bases and J shed 2 bases, with 17 bases lying between them. Germline lookup yields CDR1 LNHDA and CDR2 SQIVND (reference sequence). CDR3 coding DNA: TGTGCCAGTAGGGGTGGCATCCTCTCGGGCAATCAGCCCCAGCATTTT. Its translation: CASRGGILSGNQPQHF.

The J gene is TRBJ2-4, the V gene TRBV11-2; D ambiguous. The V end was cut by 0 bases, the J end by 9 bases, with 6 bases between. The CDR3 is 12 amino acids. From germline, CDR1 is SGHAT and CDR2 FQNNGV. CDR3 coding DNA: TGTGCCAGCAGCTTAGAGTGGGGCATTCAGTACTTC. Translating it yields CASSLEWGIQYF.

The chain recombines TRBV5-1 with TRBJ2-4; the match to TRBD2 covers 8 bases. There are 14 residues in the CDR3. Per the germline V gene, CDR1 is SGHRS and CDR2 is YFSETQ. V shed 5 bases, J shed 7 bases, and the junction held 8 bases outside the gene matches. The CDR3 region is CASRPGLGRNIQYF. The CDR3 coding sequence is TGCGCCAGCAGGCCGGGACTAGGTAGGAACATTCAGTACTTC.

The gene calls are TRBV28 and TRBJ2-5, with a weak D call TRBD1 (7 bases). The germline V and J ends were trimmed by 6 bases and 4 bases, with 21 bases remaining between them. Germline CDR1 and CDR2: MDHEN and SYDVKM. The CDR3 has 16 amino acids. The chain's CDR3 is CASSRGAVGWRETQYF. Here the CDR3 DNA reads TGTGCCAGCAGCAGGGGGGCAGTGGGTTGGCGAGAGACCCAGTACTTC.

A few counts support this clonotype. The CDR3 DNA sequence: TGTGCCAGCAGACTCGGACCTAATAGCAATCAGCCCCAGCATTTT. This gives the protein CASRLGPNSNQPQHF. The J gene is TRBJ1-5, the V gene TRBV6-5, with D unresolved. Germline loops: CDR1 MNHEY, CDR2 SVGAGI. The V gene lost 6 bases and the J gene lost 0 bases, with 12 bases spanning the gap. The CDR3 loop spans 15 amino acids.

This clonotype was observed a few times. The chain couples TRBV20-1 to TRBJ2-1; D is unresolved. Between the trimmed V and J ends, which lost 2 bases and 6 bases, there was a span of 11 bases. The CDR3 is made up of 13 amino acids. Germline V gives CDR1 DFQATT, CDR2 SNEGSKA (reference sequence). In nucleotides, the CDR3 is TGCAGTGCTAGACAAGTTATTGGCAATGAGCAGTTCTTC. Amino acid sequence: CSARQVIGNEQFF.

The chain joins TRBV12-3 or TRBV12-4 to TRBJ2-3, with 9 bases identical to TRBD2. The length of the CDR3 is 14 residues. V lost 8 bases to trimming and J lost 4 bases; unmatched junction nucleotides: 7. The CDR3 sequence is CASLLAGFADTQYF. CDR3 DNA sequence: TGTGCCAGCCTCCTAGCGGGATTTGCAGATACGCAGTATTTT.

The gene calls are TRBV6-6 and TRBJ2-7; D remains ambiguous. The better agreement between TRBJ2-5 and the DNA end casts doubt on the J call. The CDR3 has 13 amino acids. Germline V gene sequence: CDR1 MNHNY, CDR2 SVGAGI (reference sequence). CDR3 nucleotides: TGTGCCAGCAGTTTGGTTTCTCCGGAGACCCAGTACTTC. It specifies CASSLVSPETQYF.

The V call is TRBV20-1, the J call TRBJ2-1; weak D call: TRBD2 (6 bases). V lost 3 bases to trimming and J lost 3 bases, with 15 bases between them. The CDR3 contains 15 residues. CDR1 is DFQATT and CDR2 is SNEGSKA in the germline V gene (reference sequence). The CDR3 loop is CSASYGGDRYNEQFF. CDR3 DNA sequence: TGCAGTGCTAGTTACGGCGGGGACCGCTACAATGAGCAGTTCTTC.

The chain has TRBV5-1 and TRBJ1-4, with D possibly TRBD1 on 5 matching bases. V was pared by 5 bases and J by 1 base, with 15 bases between. The CDR3 extends over 16 amino acids. Germline V gene data show CDR1 as SGHRS and CDR2 as YFSETQ. The CDR3 loop reads CASRVQGDLTNEKLFF. The CDR3 DNA sequence: TGCGCCAGCAGGGTCCAGGGCGACCTAACTAATGAAAAACTGTTTTTT.

The V call is TRBV7-9, the J call TRBJ2-1; D might be TRBD1 (7 bases). V shed 5 bases and J shed 4 bases, with 18 bases lying between them. This CDR3 has 16 amino acids. CDR1 and CDR2 (germline): SEHNR, FQNEAQ (reference sequence). The CDR3 region has the DNA TGTGCCAGCAGCGGAGGGACAGCGCTTACTTACAATGAGCAGTTCTTC. Protein sequence: CASSGGTALTYNEQFF. The full variable domain, its missing parts supplied by reference TRBV7-9 and TRBJ2-1, is DTGVSQNPRHKITKRGQNVTFRCDPISEHNRLYWYRQTLGQGPEFLTYFQNEAQLEKSRLLSDRFSAERPKGSFSTLEIQRTEQGDSAMYLCASSGGTALTYNEQFFGPGTRLTVL.

The chain links TRBV7-2 to TRBJ1-1; TRBD1 is a possible D gene (6 bases). Germline CDR1 reads SGHTA; CDR2 reads FQGNSA. CDR3 length: 14 amino acids. Trimming took 7 bases from V and 4 from J, leaving 16 bases between them. The CDR3 sequence is CASTTSGTITEAFF. CDR3 sequence (DNA): TGTGCCAGCACCACTTCCGGGACAATCACTGAAGCTTTCTTT.

The chain joins TRBV12-3 or TRBV12-4 to TRBJ1-2; 10 positions match TRBD1. This CDR3 has 14 amino acids. After removal of 5 bases from V and 8 bases from J, the junction contained 8 bases not matched to a gene. The CDR3 nucleotides read TGTGCCAGCAGTCCCTTGGACAGGGGGAAAGGCTACACCTTC. This codes for CASSPLDRGKGYTF.